This T cell receptor beta chain is drawn from a study of blood T cell repertoires in COVID-19. Overall study context: The United States, Italy and Spain provided the acute and convalescent COVID-19 samples. In each case, the material was cDNA or gDNA derived from T cells, B-cell-depleted T cells, or PBMCs.

V lost 2 bases, J lost 1 base, and 11 bases lay in between. This CDR3 is built from 15 residues. The germline V gene has CDR1 MDHEN and CDR2 SYDVKM. Seattle's enrolled individuals joined amid active infection and were then monitored longitudinally. Assay used: immunoSEQ multiplex PCR; TCRdb lists only in-frame clones, some missing. The sample yields about 56,000 clones, roughly nine tenths seen once. Source material: peripheral blood. This receptor was obtained from a woman in her fifties or sixties with COVID-19, enrolled during active disease. This chain uses TRBV28 with TRBJ1-2, with D uncertain. CDR3 protein: CASSLAGQVNYGYTF. The CDR3 nucleotides read TGTGCCAGCAGTTTAGCGGGCCAGGTTAACTATGGCTACACCTTC.